This T cell receptor beta chain originates from a study of cytotoxic CD8 clonotypes in ibrutinib-treated CLL. Sequencing used immunoSEQ multiplex PCR; TCRdb keeps in-frame clones, though not all of them. The data show 35,000 to 50,000 clones, with 60% to 75% seen just once and around 10% held by the top ten. V lost 0 bases and J lost 5, with 20 bases in between. Germline loops: CDR1 LGHNA, CDR2 YNFKEQ. The CDR3 has 18 amino acids. Sequencing was performed on PBMCs, taken at disease progression, from a patient treated with ibrutinib. This TCR derives from a human donor with chronic lymphocytic leukemia. This sequence joins TRBV4-2 and TRBJ1-5; no clear D gene. In DNA, the CDR3 is TGTGCCAGCAGCCAAGATAACACCAACCCGGGCGGTTATCAGCCCCAGCATTTT. Protein: CASSQDNTNPGGYQPQHF.